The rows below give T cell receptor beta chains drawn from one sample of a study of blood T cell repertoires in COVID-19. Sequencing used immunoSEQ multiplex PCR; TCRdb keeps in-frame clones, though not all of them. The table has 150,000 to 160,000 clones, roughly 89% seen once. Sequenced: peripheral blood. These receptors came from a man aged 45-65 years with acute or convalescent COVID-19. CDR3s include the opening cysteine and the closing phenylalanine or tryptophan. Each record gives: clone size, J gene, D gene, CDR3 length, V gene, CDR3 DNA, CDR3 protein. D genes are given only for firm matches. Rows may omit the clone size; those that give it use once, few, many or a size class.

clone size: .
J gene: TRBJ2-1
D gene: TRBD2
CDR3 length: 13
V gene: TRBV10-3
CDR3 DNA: TGTGCCACCCGACTAGCTGACTACAATGAGCAGTTCTTC
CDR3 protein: CATRLADYNEQFF

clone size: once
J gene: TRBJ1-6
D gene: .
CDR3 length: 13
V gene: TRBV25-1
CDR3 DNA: TGTGCCAGCAGTCCCCTTTCTAATTCACCCCTCCACTTT
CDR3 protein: CASSPLSNSPLHF

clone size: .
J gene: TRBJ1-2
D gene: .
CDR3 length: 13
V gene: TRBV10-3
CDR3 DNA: TGTGCCATCACCCAGGACACCAACTATGGCTACACCTTC
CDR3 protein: CAITQDTNYGYTF

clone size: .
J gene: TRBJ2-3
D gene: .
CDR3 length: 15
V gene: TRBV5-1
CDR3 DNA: TGCGCCAGCAGCTTGGGCCCACAGGGCGCAGATACGCAGTATTTT
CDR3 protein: CASSLGPQGADTQYF

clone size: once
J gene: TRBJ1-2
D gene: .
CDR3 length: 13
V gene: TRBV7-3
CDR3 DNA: TGTGCCAGCAGCCCGGGGAGGGCGTATGGCTACACCTTC
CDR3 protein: CASSPGRAYGYTF

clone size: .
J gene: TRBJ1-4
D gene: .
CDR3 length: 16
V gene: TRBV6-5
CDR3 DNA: TGTGCCAGCAGTTACGACAGACAGGCTCCAAATGAAAAACTGTTTTTT
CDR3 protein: CASSYDRQAPNEKLFF

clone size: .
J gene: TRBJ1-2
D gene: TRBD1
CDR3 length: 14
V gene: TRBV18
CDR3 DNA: TGTGCCAGCTCACCCGACAGGGGGAACTATGGCTACACCTTC
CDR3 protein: CASSPDRGNYGYTF

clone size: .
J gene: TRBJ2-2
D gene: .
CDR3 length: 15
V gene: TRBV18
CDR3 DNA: TGTGCCAGCTCACCACGTCTAGAACCCACCGGGGAGCTGTTTTTT
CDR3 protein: CASSPRLEPTGELFF

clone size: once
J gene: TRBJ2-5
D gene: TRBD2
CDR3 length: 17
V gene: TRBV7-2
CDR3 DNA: TGTGCCAGCAGCTTAGGGGGACTAGCGGGTTTCCAAGAGACCCAGTACTTC
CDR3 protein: CASSLGGLAGFQETQYF

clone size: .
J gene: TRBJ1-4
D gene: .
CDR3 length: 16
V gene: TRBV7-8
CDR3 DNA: TGTGCCAGCACCCAAATACAGGGCGGGTGGAATGAAAAACTGTTTTTT
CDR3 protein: CASTQIQGGWNEKLFF

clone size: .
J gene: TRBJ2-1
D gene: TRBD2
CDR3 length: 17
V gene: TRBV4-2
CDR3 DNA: TGTGCCAGCAGCCTCGGGCTTGGGACTAGCGGGGGTTATGAGCAGTTCTTC
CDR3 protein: CASSLGLGTSGGYEQFF

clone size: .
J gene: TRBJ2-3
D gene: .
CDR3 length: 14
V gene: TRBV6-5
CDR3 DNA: TGTGCCAGCAGTTCAGGGCATAGCACAGATACGCAGTATTTT
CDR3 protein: CASSSGHSTDTQYF

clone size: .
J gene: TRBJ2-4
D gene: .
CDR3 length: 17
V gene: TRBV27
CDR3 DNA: TGTGCCAGCAGTGGAGGGACCTTACTACTAGCCAAAAACATTCAGTACTTC
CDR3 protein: CASSGGTLLLAKNIQYF

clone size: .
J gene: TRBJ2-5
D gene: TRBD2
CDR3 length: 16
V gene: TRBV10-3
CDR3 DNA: TGTGCCATCAGAGACGTGACTAGCGGGGGGAAAGCGACCCAGTACTTC
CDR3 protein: CAIRDVTSGGKATQYF

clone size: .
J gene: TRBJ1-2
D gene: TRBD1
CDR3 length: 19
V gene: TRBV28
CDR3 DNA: TGTGCCAGCAGCTCCCTATTGTGGGACAGGGAGGTATTAGGCTATGGCTACACCTTC
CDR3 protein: CASSSLLWDREVLGYGYTF

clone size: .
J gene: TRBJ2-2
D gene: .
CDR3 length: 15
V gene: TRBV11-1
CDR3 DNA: TGTGCCAGCAGCGCGAGGGGGGGAAGCACCGGGGAGCTGTTTTTT
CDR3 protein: CASSARGGSTGELFF

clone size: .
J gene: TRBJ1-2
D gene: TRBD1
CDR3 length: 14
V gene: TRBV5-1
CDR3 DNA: TGCGCCAGCAGCTTAGGACAGGGGGCTATCGTCTCCACCTTC
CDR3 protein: CASSLGQGAIVSTF

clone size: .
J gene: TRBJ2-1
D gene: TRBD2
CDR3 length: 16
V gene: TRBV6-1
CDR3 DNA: TGTGCCAGCAGTGATAGCGGGAGGGCCGGGTACAATGAGCAGTTCTTC
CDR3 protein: CASSDSGRAGYNEQFF

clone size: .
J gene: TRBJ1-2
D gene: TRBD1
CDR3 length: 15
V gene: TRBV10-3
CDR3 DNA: TGTGCCATCAGTGAGTCTGGGACAGGGAACTATGGCTACACCTTC
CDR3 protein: CAISESGTGNYGYTF

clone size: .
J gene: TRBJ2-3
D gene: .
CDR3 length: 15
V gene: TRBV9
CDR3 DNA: TGTGCCAGCAGCTCAAGGACACCCGGCACAGATACGCAGTATTTT
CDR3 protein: CASSSRTPGTDTQYF

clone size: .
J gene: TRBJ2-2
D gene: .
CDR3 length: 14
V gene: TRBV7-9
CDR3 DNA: TGTGCCGGGTCGGTAGCTCCGAACACCGGGGAGCTGTTTTTT
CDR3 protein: CAGSVAPNTGELFF

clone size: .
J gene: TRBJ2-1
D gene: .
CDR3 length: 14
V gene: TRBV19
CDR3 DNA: TGTGCCAGTAGTATCCGGACAGCCTACAATGAGCAGTTCTTC
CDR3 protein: CASSIRTAYNEQFF

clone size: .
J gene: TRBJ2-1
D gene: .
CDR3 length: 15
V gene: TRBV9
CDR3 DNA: TGTGCCAGCAGCGTATCCGGGACTGTTCTTTATGAGCAGTTCTTC
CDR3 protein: CASSVSGTVLYEQFF

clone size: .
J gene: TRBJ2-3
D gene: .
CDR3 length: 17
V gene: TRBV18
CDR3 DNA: TGTGCCAGCTCACGTCGGACCGGGCAGGGGCGCACAGATACGCAGTATTTT
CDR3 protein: CASSRRTGQGRTDTQYF

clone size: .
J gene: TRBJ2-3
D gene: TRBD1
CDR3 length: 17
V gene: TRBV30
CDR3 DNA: TGTGCCTGGAGTGTTGTGACAGGGGGCGCATGGGCAGATACGCAGTATTTT
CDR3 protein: CAWSVVTGGAWADTQYF

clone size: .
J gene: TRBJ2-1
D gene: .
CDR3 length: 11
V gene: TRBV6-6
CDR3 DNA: TGTGCCAGCACCAAGAGTAATGAGCAGTTCTTC
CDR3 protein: CASTKSNEQFF

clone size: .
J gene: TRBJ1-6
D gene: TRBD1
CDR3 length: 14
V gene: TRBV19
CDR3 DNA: TGTGCCAGTAGTTCGAGGGGGCTCGAATCACCCCTCCACTTT
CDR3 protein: CASSSRGLESPLHF

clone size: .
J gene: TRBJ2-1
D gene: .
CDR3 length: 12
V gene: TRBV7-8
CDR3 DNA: TGTGCCAGCAGCGTTCAGGTTTGGGAGCAGTTCTTC
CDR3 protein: CASSVQVWEQFF

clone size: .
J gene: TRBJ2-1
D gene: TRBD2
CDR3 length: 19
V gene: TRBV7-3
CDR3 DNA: TGTGCCAGCAGCTTAACGTCCCTAGCGGGGCCATATTCCTACAATGAGCAGTTCTTC
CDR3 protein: CASSLTSLAGPYSYNEQFF

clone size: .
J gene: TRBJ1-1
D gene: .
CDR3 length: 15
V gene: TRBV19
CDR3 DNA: TGTGCCAGTAGTCCCGGGGGGGCTTTGAACACTGAAGCTTTCTTT
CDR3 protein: CASSPGGALNTEAFF

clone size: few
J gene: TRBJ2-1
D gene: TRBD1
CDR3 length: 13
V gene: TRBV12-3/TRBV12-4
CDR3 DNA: TGTGCCAGCAGGGAGACAGGGTTTAATGAGCAGTTCTTC
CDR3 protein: CASRETGFNEQFF

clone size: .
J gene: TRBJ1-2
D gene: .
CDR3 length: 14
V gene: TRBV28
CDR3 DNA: TGTGCCAGCAGCCATACCGGGAGGGACTATGGCTACACCTTC
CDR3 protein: CASSHTGRDYGYTF

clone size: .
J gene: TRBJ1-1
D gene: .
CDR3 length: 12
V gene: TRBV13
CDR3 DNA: TGTGCCAGCAGCCCCGGGAGGGGCGAAGCTTTCTTT
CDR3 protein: CASSPGRGEAFF

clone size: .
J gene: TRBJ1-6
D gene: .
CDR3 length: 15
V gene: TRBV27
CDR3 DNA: TGTGCCAGCAGCCCCGGCTCGGGGGGGCTTTCACCCCTCCACTTT
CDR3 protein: CASSPGSGGLSPLHF

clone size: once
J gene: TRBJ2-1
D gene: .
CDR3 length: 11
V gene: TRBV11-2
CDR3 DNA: TGTGCCAGCAGCTTTCAGAATGAGCAGTTCTTC
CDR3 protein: CASSFQNEQFF

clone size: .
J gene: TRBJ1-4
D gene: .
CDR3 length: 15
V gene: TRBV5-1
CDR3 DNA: TGCGCCAGCACTACCAATCCGGGATTTAATGAAAAACTGTTTTTT
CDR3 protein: CASTTNPGFNEKLFF

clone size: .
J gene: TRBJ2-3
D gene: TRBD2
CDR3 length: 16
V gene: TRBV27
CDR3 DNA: TGTGCCAGCAGTTTACGACTAGCGGGAGGCCCGGATACGCAGTATTTT
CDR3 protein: CASSLRLAGGPDTQYF

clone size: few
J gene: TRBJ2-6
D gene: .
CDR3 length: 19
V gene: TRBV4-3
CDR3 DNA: TGCGCCAGCAGCCAGGGGATAGGGGGTTACCTCTCTGGGGCCAACGTCCTGACTTTC
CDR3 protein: CASSQGIGGYLSGANVLTF

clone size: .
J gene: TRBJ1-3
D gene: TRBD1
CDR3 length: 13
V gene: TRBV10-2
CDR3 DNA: TGCGCCAGCACATGGGACAGCGGAAACACCATATATTTT
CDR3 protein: CASTWDSGNTIYF

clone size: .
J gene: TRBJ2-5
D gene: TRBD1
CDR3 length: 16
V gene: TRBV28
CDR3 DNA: TGTGCCAGCAGTTCCAACCGAGGGACAGTACAAGAGACCCAGTACTTC
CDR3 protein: CASSSNRGTVQETQYF

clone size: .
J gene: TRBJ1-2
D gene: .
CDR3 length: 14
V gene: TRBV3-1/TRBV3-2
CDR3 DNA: TGTGCCAGCAGCCAAGAAGGGACACTCCTGGGCTACACCTTC
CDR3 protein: CASSQEGTLLGYTF

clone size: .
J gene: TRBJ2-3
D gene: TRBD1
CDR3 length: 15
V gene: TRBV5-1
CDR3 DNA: TGCGCCAGCAGCTTGGCGAGGGGGCGAGAAGATACGCAGTATTTT
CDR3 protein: CASSLARGREDTQYF

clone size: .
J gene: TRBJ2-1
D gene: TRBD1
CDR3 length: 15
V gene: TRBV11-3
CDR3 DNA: TGTGCCAGCAGCTCGGACAGGAGCTCCTACAATGAGCAGTTCTTC
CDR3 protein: CASSSDRSSYNEQFF

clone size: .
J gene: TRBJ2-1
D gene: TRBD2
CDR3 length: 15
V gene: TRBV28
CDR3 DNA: TGTGCCAGCAGTTCCGGGACTAGCGGAAACAATGAGCAGTTCTTC
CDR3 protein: CASSSGTSGNNEQFF

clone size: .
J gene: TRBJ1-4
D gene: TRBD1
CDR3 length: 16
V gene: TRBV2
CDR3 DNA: TGTGCCAGCAGTGCGGTTCGGCGACAGGGAGGTGAAAAACTGTTTTTT
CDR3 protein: CASSAVRRQGGEKLFF

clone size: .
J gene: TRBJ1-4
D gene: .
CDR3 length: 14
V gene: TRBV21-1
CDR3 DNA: TGTGCCAGCAGCGCTCGACAGGGGGATGAAAAACTGTTTTTT
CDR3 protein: CASSARQGDEKLFF

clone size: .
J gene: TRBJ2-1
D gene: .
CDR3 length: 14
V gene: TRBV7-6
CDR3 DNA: TGTGCCAGCAGCTCACCTGGCTTTTTTGATGAGCAGTTCTTC
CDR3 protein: CASSSPGFFDEQFF

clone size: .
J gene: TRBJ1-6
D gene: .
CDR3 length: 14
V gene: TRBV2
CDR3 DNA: TGTGCCAGCAGTGTCAGGCAGCTTAATTCACCCCTCCACTTT
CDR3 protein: CASSVRQLNSPLHF

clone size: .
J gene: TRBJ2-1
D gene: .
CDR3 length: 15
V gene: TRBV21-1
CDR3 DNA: TGTGCCAGCAGCAAATGGTCTAGCGGGAGGAATGAGCAGTTCTTC
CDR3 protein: CASSKWSSGRNEQFF

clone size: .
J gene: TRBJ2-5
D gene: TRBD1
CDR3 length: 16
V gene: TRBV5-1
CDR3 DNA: TGCGCCAGCAGCACCGAAGGGACAGGTTCGACGAAGACCCAGTACTTC
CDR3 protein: CASSTEGTGSTKTQYF

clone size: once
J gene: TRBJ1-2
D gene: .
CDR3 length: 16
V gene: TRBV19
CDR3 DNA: TGTGCCAGTAGTGTCGGCGGCAATAATTTCGACTATGGCTACACCTTC
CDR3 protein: CASSVGGNNFDYGYTF

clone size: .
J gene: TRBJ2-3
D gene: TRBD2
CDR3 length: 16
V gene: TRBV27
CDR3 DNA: TGTGCCAGCAGTTACCGACTAGCGCTCACGACAGATACGCAGTATTTT
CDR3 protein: CASSYRLALTTDTQYF

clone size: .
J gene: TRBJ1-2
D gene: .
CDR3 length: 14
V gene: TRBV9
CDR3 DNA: TGTGCCAGCAGCCCGGGAGCGGCTAACTATGGCTACACCTTC
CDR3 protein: CASSPGAANYGYTF

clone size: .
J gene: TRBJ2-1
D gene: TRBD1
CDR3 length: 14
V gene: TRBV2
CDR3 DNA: TGTGCCAGCGGAACCGGGACAGGGGGATTTGAGCAGTTCTTC
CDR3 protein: CASGTGTGGFEQFF

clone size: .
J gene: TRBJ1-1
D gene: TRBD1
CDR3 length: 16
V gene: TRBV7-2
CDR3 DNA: TGTGCCAGCAGCCTAAACAGGGGGCAACTGAACACTGAAGCTTTCTTT
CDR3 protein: CASSLNRGQLNTEAFF

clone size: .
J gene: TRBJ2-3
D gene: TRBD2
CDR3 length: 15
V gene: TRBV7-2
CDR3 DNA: TGTGCCAGCAGCTTACGGGGGGGCCGGACAGATACGCAGTATTTT
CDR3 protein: CASSLRGGRTDTQYF

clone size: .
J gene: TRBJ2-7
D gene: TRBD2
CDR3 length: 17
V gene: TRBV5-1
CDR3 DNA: TGCGCCAGCAGCTCCACCCTTAGCGGGATGAGCTCCTACGAGCAGTACTTC
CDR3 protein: CASSSTLSGMSSYEQYF

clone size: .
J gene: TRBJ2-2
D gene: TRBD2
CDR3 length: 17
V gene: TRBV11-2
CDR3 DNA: TGTGCCAGCGTCATTGGGAGGGGTGGGGACTACACCGGGGAGCTGTTTTTT
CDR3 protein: CASVIGRGGDYTGELFF

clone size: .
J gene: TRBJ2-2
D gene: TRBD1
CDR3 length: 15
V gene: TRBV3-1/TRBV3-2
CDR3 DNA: TGTGCCAGCAGCCAGAGGGACAGGATCGCCGGGGAGCTGTTTTTT
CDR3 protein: CASSQRDRIAGELFF

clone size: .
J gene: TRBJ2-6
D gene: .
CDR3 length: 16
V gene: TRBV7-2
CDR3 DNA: TGTGCCAGCAGCTTAGTTACGACATCTGGGGCCAACGTCCTGACTTTC
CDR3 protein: CASSLVTTSGANVLTF